The 32 T cell receptor beta chains given below trace back to one sample, sequenced in a study of vaccination effects on CD4 cells after COVID-19 (dated by TCRdb to between 2021 and 2024). No antigens are known for them. The library was prepared using the immunoSEQ multiplex PCR assay. Not all clones reach the TCRdb copy of this immuneACCESS table, which keeps in-frame sequences only. Checked studies attribute under half of the gap to unresolved V genes and leave the rest unexplained. This sample gives about 57,000 clones in total; about 81% of them show up just once. Of the sample, 4.3% falls within the top ten clones. After 10 to 11 days of culture, CD4+ T cells were isolated with the EasySep CD4+ T cell isolation kit. Participants received two doses of either the BNT162b2 or the mRNA-1273 mRNA SARS-CoV-2 vaccine. Sequenced here: CD4+ T cells from PBMCs cultured without peptide, sampled after COVID-19 vaccination. These receptors all come from a human donor who received a COVID-19 vaccine.

The chain links TRBV9 to TRBJ2-5; the D gene is possibly TRBD1 (5 bases). The CDR3 totals 16 residues. With 1 base removed from V and 0 bases from J, the gap between germline ends came to 13 bases. Germline CDR1 SGDLS, CDR2 YYNGEE. For the CDR3, the DNA is TGTGCCAGCAGCGTAAAGATGGCAGGGAACCAAGAGACCCAGTACTTC. It is translated as CASSVKMAGNQETQYF.

The chain has TRBV19 and TRBJ1-1, with 7 bases aligning to TRBD1. CDR1 is LNHDA and CDR2 is SQIVND in the germline V gene (reference sequence). The CDR3 is made up of 16 amino acids. V shed 6 bases, J shed 0 bases, and the junction held 10 bases outside the gene matches. The CDR3 loop reads CASRAGDRRLNTEAFF. The CDR3 nucleotides are TGTGCCAGTAGGGCTGGGGACAGAAGATTGAACACTGAAGCTTTCTTT.

Concerning this clone: Germline and junction disagree at one end, which may indicate a read error. This chain connects TRBV6-6 to TRBJ1-4; 12 nucleotides agree with TRBD1. CDR3 length: 15 residues. Looked up from germline, CDR1 is MNHNY and CDR2 is SVGAGI (reference sequence). The CDR3 coding sequence is TGTGCCAGCAGTTACACCGGGACAGGGGGCGGGCAGGGGATTTTT. It specifies CASSYTGTGGGQGIF.

This chain connects TRBV5-1 to TRBJ1-2; a possible D gene is TRBD1 (5 bases). Germline lookup yields CDR1 SGHRS and CDR2 YFSETQ. V was trimmed by 4 bases and J by 3 bases, leaving 16 bases between them. This CDR3 has 15 residues. For the CDR3, the DNA is TGCGCCAGCAGCACCGACGAGGGGCGACACTATGGCTACACCTTC. This encodes CASSTDEGRHYGYTF. Full variable domain (remainder filled in from reference TRBV5-1 and TRBJ1-2): KAGVTQTPRYLIKTRGQQVTLSCSPISGHRSVSWYQQTPGQGLQFLFEYFSETQRNKGNFPGRFSGRQFSNSRSEMNVSTLELGDSALYLCASSTDEGRHYGYTFGSGTRLTVV.

The chain joins TRBV19 to TRBJ1-3; no reliable D call. Germline V CDR1 and CDR2: LNHDA, SQIVND (reference sequence). CDR3 length: 16 residues. The V and J ends lost 1 base and 0 bases respectively, with 10 bases between them. CDR3: CASSIALTDSGNTIYF. DNA for the CDR3: TGTGCCAGTAGTATAGCCCTTACCGACTCTGGAAACACCATATATTTT.

This chain joins TRBV4-1 and TRBJ1-2, with D possibly TRBD1 on 5 matching bases. The V end was cut by 1 base, the J end by 6 bases, with 15 bases between. Per the germline V gene, CDR1 is MGHRA and CDR2 is YSYEKL. There are 15 residues in the CDR3. CDR3 in amino acids: CASSQGFSREDGYTF. The CDR3 DNA sequence: TGCGCCAGCAGCCAAGGGTTCTCCAGGGAAGATGGCTACACCTTC.

This clone was seen a few times. The chain has TRBV30 and TRBJ2-1; a weak D match, TRBD2 (6 bases). V was clipped by 0 bases and J by 0 bases, with 9 bases between them. CDR3 length: 15 residues. Germline V lookup: CDR1 GTSNPN, CDR2 SVGIG (reference sequence). The CDR3 DNA is TGTGCCTGGAGTGTTGGGGGGATCTCCTACAATGAGCAGTTCTTC. Translated, it gives CAWSVGGISYNEQFF.

The chain links TRBV5-1 to TRBJ1-1; tentative D call: TRBD1 (6 bases). The germline V and J ends were trimmed by 4 bases and 0 bases, with 13 bases remaining between them. Per the germline V gene, CDR1 is SGHRS and CDR2 is YFSETQ. The CDR3 consists of 15 residues. CDR3 loop: CASSDGGGVNTEAFF. CDR3 nucleotide sequence: TGCGCCAGCAGCGATGGGGGCGGAGTGAACACTGAAGCTTTCTTT.

The chain recombines TRBV5-1 with TRBJ2-1; TRBD2 aligns across 8 bases. CDR3 length equals 13 residues. After removal of 5 bases from V and 7 bases from J, the junction contained 5 bases not matched to a gene. Germline CDR1 SGHRS, CDR2 YFSETQ. CDR3 protein: CASSTSGRNEQFF. In DNA, the CDR3 is TGCGCCAGCAGTACTAGCGGACGGAATGAGCAGTTCTTC.

V gene TRBV28 combines with J gene TRBJ1-1, with 12 bases aligning to TRBD1. V lost 3 bases to trimming and J lost 11 bases; unmatched junction nucleotides: 16. The CDR3 length is 17 residues. Germline CDR1 is MDHEN and CDR2 is SYDVKM. The CDR3 coding sequence is TGTGCCAGCAGTTTGACCTACGGGACAGGGGGCGTGGGTCGGGCTTTCTTT. Translating gives CASSLTYGTGGVGRAFF.

The chain has TRBV28 and TRBJ2-3; no clear D. The germline V gene encodes CDR1 MDHEN and CDR2 SYDVKM. The CDR3 has 14 amino acids. V lost 4 bases and J lost 0, with 8 bases in between. The CDR3 sequence: CASSSQASTDTQYF. The CDR3 DNA reads as TGTGCCAGCAGTTCTCAAGCGAGCACAGATACGCAGTATTTT.

The rearrangement uses TRBV5-1 and TRBJ1-2, with a weak D call TRBD1 (5 bases). CDR3 length: 16 amino acids. Germline assignment: CDR1 SGHRS and CDR2 YFSETQ. The germline V and J ends were trimmed by 6 bases and 4 bases, with 22 bases remaining between them. The DNA for the CDR3 is TGCGCCAGCACGGCGACGTTCACAGCGGGGGTCTATGGCTACACCTTC. Translated, it gives CASTATFTAGVYGYTF. The complete variable domain, with remaining parts taken from reference TRBV5-1 and TRBJ1-2, reads KAGVTQTPRYLIKTRGQQVTLSCSPISGHRSVSWYQQTPGQGLQFLFEYFSETQRNKGNFPGRFSGRQFSNSRSEMNVSTLELGDSALYLCASTATFTAGVYGYTFGSGTRLTVV.

V gene TRBV14 combines with J gene TRBJ1-6; D gene ambiguous. Germline V gene data show CDR1 as SGHDN and CDR2 as FVKESK. The CDR3 covers 15 residues. Trimming took off 1 base at V and 7 bases at J, with 11 bases between the two ends. The chain's CDR3 is CASSQGRTGNSPLHF. The CDR3 region has the DNA TGTGCCAGCAGCCAAGGACGGACGGGGAATTCACCCCTCCACTTT.

This rearrangement joins TRBV27 to TRBJ2-1, with 8 bases aligning to TRBD2. Looked up from germline, CDR1 is MNHEY and CDR2 is SMNVEV (reference sequence). V trimming: 4 bases; J trimming: 5 bases; junction bases outside the gene matches: 16. This CDR3 contains 18 residues. The DNA of the CDR3 is TGTGCCAGCAGTTACACTAGGGCCTGGCGACTAGCGCACAATGAGCAGTTCTTC. Protein product: CASSYTRAWRLAHNEQFF.

The V and J genes are TRBV14 and TRBJ2-2, with 7 bases that match TRBD1. This CDR3 has 16 residues. V trimming: 1 base; J trimming: 4 bases; junction bases outside the gene matches: 6. Germline CDR1 SGHDN, CDR2 FVKESK. This chain's CDR3 is CASSQAWAGGTGELFF. The DNA for the CDR3 is TGTGCCAGCAGCCAAGCTTGGGCAGGGGGCACCGGGGAGCTGTTTTTT.

This clone came up a few times. The V and J genes are TRBV6-2 or TRBV6-3 and TRBJ1-5; D is unresolved. The V gene's germline CDR1 is MNHEY and CDR2 SVGEGT. With 6 bases removed from V and 0 bases from J, the gap between germline ends came to 15 bases. The CDR3 is 16 residues long. CDR3 bases: TGTGCCAGCAGCACCGTAGGACGATTTAGCAATCAGCCCCAGCATTTT. This gives the protein CASSTVGRFSNQPQHF.

The chain has TRBV3-1 (or the pseudogene TRBV3-2) and TRBJ1-1; no firm D call. V lost 1 base and J lost 0, with 6 bases in between. The CDR3 spans 14 residues. In germline, CDR1 is LGHDT, CDR2 YNNKEL (reference sequence). The CDR3 DNA sequence: TGTGCCAGCAGCCAAGGCGAATTGAACACTGAAGCTTTCTTT. It specifies CASSQGELNTEAFF.

V usage is TRBV5-1 and J usage is TRBJ2-3; TRBD2 agrees at 9 bases. Germline values: CDR1 SGHRS, CDR2 YFSETQ. J lost 2 bases, V lost 3 bases, and 10 bases had no gene match. The CDR3 is 17 amino acids. The CDR3 nucleotides read TGCGCCAGCAGCTCTAAAAGGGGCGGGAGGGCCACAGATACGCAGTATTTT. As protein: CASSSKRGGRATDTQYF.

The CDR3 DNA sequence: TGTGCCACCAGCAGAGTTTCAAGAGTCTACGAGCAGTACTTC. Amino acid sequence: CATSRVSRVYEQYF. This rearrangement joins TRBV15 to TRBJ2-7; D unclear. Per the germline V gene, CDR1 is LNHNV and CDR2 is YYDKDF (reference sequence). The CDR3 length is 14 residues. V lost 1 base to trimming and J lost 3 bases, with 10 bases between them.

The chain employs TRBV3-1 (or the pseudogene TRBV3-2) and TRBJ2-1, with D unresolved. This CDR3 is built from 14 residues. V shed 5 bases and J shed 7 bases, with 15 bases lying between them. Per germline, CDR1 LGHDT and CDR2 YNNKEL (reference sequence). In DNA form, the CDR3 reads TGTGCCAGCAGCAACCGGCCTGATATAAATGAGCAGTTCTTC. Translating it yields CASSNRPDINEQFF.

J is TRBJ1-2 and V is TRBV16; TRBD1 might be the D (6 bases). Trimming took off 0 bases at V and 8 bases at J, with 16 bases between the two ends. Germline CDR1 is KGHSY and CDR2 is FQNENV. This CDR3 has 15 residues. The CDR3 bases are TGTGCCAGCAGCCAATCAGGAGGGGGGAGCGGAGGCTACACCTTC. Protein: CASSQSGGGSGGYTF.

This sequence joins TRBV28 and TRBJ1-1; D not resolved. Germline CDR1 MDHEN, CDR2 SYDVKM. The CDR3 covers 12 residues. Trimming pared 5 bases from V and 7 bases from J, leaving 11 bases between. CDR3 sequence: CASSTAGLEAFF. CDR3 in DNA: TGTGCCAGCAGTACCGCAGGTCTTGAAGCTTTCTTT.

This chain uses TRBV5-1 with TRBJ2-7; D not certain. Per germline, CDR1 SGHRS and CDR2 YFSETQ. The CDR3 is 15 amino acids. The V end was cut by 0 bases, the J end by 3 bases, with 13 bases between. This CDR3 is CASSLGTDHIYEQYF. CDR3 nucleotides: TGCGCCAGCAGCTTGGGTACAGACCATATCTACGAGCAGTACTTC.

The genes are TRBV28 and TRBJ1-3; D not resolved. V was clipped by 3 bases and J by 7 bases, with 13 bases between them. The CDR3 length is 14 residues. Germline V CDR1 and CDR2: MDHEN, SYDVKM. The CDR3 sequence: CASSFRVIANTIYF. CDR3 DNA: TGTGCCAGCAGTTTTCGCGTTATCGCTAACACCATATATTTT.

The chain employs TRBV12-3 or TRBV12-4 and TRBJ1-2; no firm D call. V shed 3 bases and J shed 7 bases, with 9 bases lying between them. This CDR3 region has 12 residues. CDR3: CASSFRSAGYTF. CDR3 DNA sequence: TGTGCCAGCAGTTTTAGGTCGGCTGGCTACACCTTC.

This clone turned up a few times. V usage is TRBV20-1 and J usage is TRBJ2-7; possibly TRBD2 for D (5 bases). CDR1 is DFQATT and CDR2 is SNEGSKA in the germline V gene (reference sequence). This CDR3 spans 10 amino acids. V lost 6 bases and J lost 6, with 9 bases in between. The CDR3 here is CSAGVAEQYF. The CDR3 nucleotides are TGCAGTGCGGGAGTCGCCGAGCAGTACTTC.

This chain connects TRBV24-1 to TRBJ2-4; D is perhaps TRBD1 (5 bases). From germline, CDR1 is KGHDR and CDR2 SFDVKD. The V and J ends lost 3 bases and 8 bases respectively, with 10 bases between them. The CDR3 is 13 amino acids. The CDR3 nucleotides are TGTGCCACCAGTGATGGACGCAGGGACATTCAGTACTTC. It translates to CATSDGRRDIQYF.

The chain employs TRBV28 and TRBJ1-5, with D possibly TRBD1 on 6 matching bases. V dropped 8 bases and J dropped 7 bases, with 18 bases sitting between them. Germline CDR1 MDHEN, CDR2 SYDVKM. CDR3 length: 14 amino acids. The CDR3 nucleotides are TGTGCCAGCCAAGCAGGGGCCCTAGGGCAGCCCCAGCATTTT. Protein product: CASQAGALGQPQHF.

The DNA for the CDR3 is TGTGCCGTGACAGGGAATAGCAATCAGCCCCAGCATTTT. Protein product: CAVTGNSNQPQHF. The chain recombines TRBV30 with TRBJ1-5, with 7 bases matching TRBD1. The CDR3 runs to 13 residues. Germline CDR1 is GTSNPN and CDR2 is SVGIG (reference sequence). V trimming: 8 bases; J trimming: 0 bases; junction bases outside the gene matches: 4.

The gene calls are TRBV6-5 and TRBJ1-5; tentative D call: TRBD1 (6 bases). V was pared by 4 bases and J by 1 base, with 14 bases between. Germline V gene lookup returns CDR1 MNHEY and CDR2 SVGAGI. This CDR3 region has 16 residues. For the CDR3, the DNA is TGTGCCAGCAGTTCCCAGGGGATCGGGAGCAATCAGCCCCAGCATTTT. Its protein product is CASSSQGIGSNQPQHF.

This clone was seen only once. The V and J genes are TRBV19 and TRBJ2-1; maybe TRBD2 (5 bases). The ends were cut back, 2 bases at V and 0 bases at J, with 20 bases in the middle. The V gene's germline CDR1 is LNHDA and CDR2 SQIVND (reference sequence). The CDR3 contains 19 residues. CDR3 sequence reads: CASSITASWGPPSYNEQFF. In DNA form, the CDR3 reads TGTGCCAGTAGTATAACGGCTAGCTGGGGTCCACCCTCCTACAATGAGCAGTTCTTC.

This clone has just one count. The chain joins TRBV12-5 to TRBJ1-5; 11 nucleotides match TRBD1. The CDR3 spans 15 residues. Trimming removed 7 bases from V and 4 bases from J; junction bases left unmatched: 6. Germline V lookup: CDR1 LGHNT, CDR2 FRNRAP. CDR3 in amino acids: CASDSDRGLNQPQHF. CDR3 sequence (DNA): TGTGCTAGTGACTCGGACAGGGGGCTTAATCAGCCCCAGCATTTT. The whole variable domain, remainder taken from reference TRBV12-5 and TRBJ1-5, is DARVTQTPRHKVTEMGQEVTMRCQPILGHNTVFWYRQTMMQGLELLAYFRNRAPLDDSGMPKDRFSAEMPDATLATLKIQPSEPRDSAVYFCASDSDRGLNQPQHFGDGTRLSIL.